This T cell receptor (beta chain) was sequenced for a study of Ad26.COV2.S vaccination and SARS-CoV-2 variants. Study at large: Into the muscle, Ad26.COV2.S was dosed once or twice, 56 days apart.

General study results and limits: In vaccinated individuals, spike-specific CD8+ and CD4+ T cell responses reportedly displayed substantial breadth.

Some clones are missing from TCRdb's copy, which holds only in-frame ones; the method was immunoSEQ multiplex PCR. Among 440,000 or so clones listed, about 90% were seen once. Treatment defined: around 19 received Ad26.COV2.S at low or high dose, single or two shots; several received placebo; per-sample allocation not given. Repertoires come from day 63 after the first vaccine or placebo injection. Germline values: CDR1 MNHEY, CDR2 SMNVEV (reference sequence). This CDR3 contains 17 residues. V was cut by 4 bases and J by 2 bases, with 21 bases left in between. As to this clone: Antigen specificity is unknown.

This receptor was identified in a person between 18 and 65 years old who received the Ad26.COV2.S COVID-19 vaccine or a placebo. The specimen was peripheral blood, collected in a trial of Ad26.COV2.S vaccine versus placebo. The gene calls are TRBV27 and TRBJ2-7; D gene unclear. CDR3 DNA: TGTGCCAGCAGTTCCTTCCCAACAGTAACAACTACCTACGAGCAGTACTTC. Amino acid sequence: CASSSFPTVTTTYEQYF.